The rows below give T cell receptor beta chains drawn from one sample of a study of post-analysis software for immune sequencing data. From the PCR reads, TCRdb called clonotypes with MiXCR, one entry per CDR3 protein. The table records some 690,000 distinct CDR3 sequences, 25% to 30% of them present only once. Sequenced material: blood. The receptors originated from a girl aged 10 to 17 with multiple sclerosis. The CDR3 runs from the conserved cysteine through the conserved F or W. A D gene is named only where the DNA matches it firmly. Only part of the rows carry a size: once, few, many, or a class if the clone is expanded.

D gene: -
CDR3 length: 16
clone size: -
V gene: TRBV9
J gene: TRBJ2-2
CDR3 protein: CASSVWAGGNTGELFF
CDR3 DNA: TGTGCCAGCAGCGTATGGGCAGGCGGAAACACCGGGGAGCTGTTTTTT

D gene: -
CDR3 length: 12
clone size: -
V gene: TRBV28
J gene: TRBJ2-7
CDR3 protein: CASSPPPFPQYF
CDR3 DNA: TGTGCCAGCAGTCCCCCCCCTTTCCCCCAGTACTTC

D gene: -
CDR3 length: 14
clone size: few
V gene: TRBV28
J gene: TRBJ2-7
CDR3 protein: CASSLSGVSHEQYF
CDR3 DNA: TGTGCCAGCAGTTTATCCGGGGTAAGCCACGAGCAGTACTTC

D gene: TRBD1
CDR3 length: 17
clone size: -
V gene: TRBV11-2
J gene: TRBJ2-5
CDR3 protein: CASSSHKGQGIYETQYF
CDR3 DNA: TGTGCCAGCAGCTCACACAAAGGACAGGGTATTTACGAGACCCAGTACTTC

D gene: -
CDR3 length: 14
clone size: few
V gene: TRBV7-6
J gene: TRBJ1-2
CDR3 protein: CASSLGGASYGYTF
CDR3 DNA: TGTGCCAGCAGCTTAGGGGGAGCCTCCTATGGCTACACCTTC

D gene: TRBD1
CDR3 length: 15
clone size: few
V gene: TRBV12-3/TRBV12-4
J gene: TRBJ2-5
CDR3 protein: CASSSATGGWETQYF
CDR3 DNA: TGTGCCAGCAGTTCAGCTACAGGGGGCTGGGAGACCCAGTACTTC

D gene: TRBD1
CDR3 length: 14
clone size: few
V gene: TRBV25-1
J gene: TRBJ2-5
CDR3 protein: CASSDQGASETQYF
CDR3 DNA: TGTGCCAGCAGTGATCAGGGGGCTAGTGAGACCCAGTACTTC

D gene: -
CDR3 length: 14
clone size: -
V gene: TRBV7-9
J gene: TRBJ2-6
CDR3 protein: CASTWNLGANVRTF
CDR3 DNA: TGTGCCAGCACGTGGAACCTGGGGGCCAACGTCCGGACTTTC

D gene: TRBD1
CDR3 length: 15
clone size: -
V gene: TRBV5-8
J gene: TRBJ2-3
CDR3 protein: CASSLGTGTADTQYF
CDR3 DNA: TGTGCCAGCAGCTTGGGGACCGGGACAGCCGATACGCAGTATTTT

D gene: -
CDR3 length: 14
clone size: few
V gene: TRBV3-1
J gene: TRBJ2-7
CDR3 protein: CASSQGGGTYEQYF
CDR3 DNA: TGTGCCAGCAGCCAAGGTGGTGGGACCTACGAGCAGTACTTC

D gene: -
CDR3 length: 15
clone size: -
V gene: TRBV4-1
J gene: TRBJ2-7
CDR3 protein: CASSPLGRTTNIQYF
CDR3 DNA: TGCGCCAGCAGCCCATTAGGACGGACCACAAATATTCAGTACTTC

D gene: -
CDR3 length: 13
clone size: many
V gene: TRBV11-2
J gene: TRBJ2-3
CDR3 protein: CASSLVGADTQYF
CDR3 DNA: TGTGCCAGCAGCTTAGTTGGGGCAGATACGCAGTATTTT